This is a list of T cell receptor beta chains from one sample in a study of T cell changes during pregnancy in multiple sclerosis. Sequencing was performed with immunoSEQ multiplex PCR; in TCRdb, only in-frame clones are kept and a portion is missing. The data hold about 42,000 clones, with around four fifths observed a single time. The sequences come from CD4+ T cells from peripheral blood mononuclear cells, collected before pregnancy. The source is a female donor with multiple sclerosis, enrolled in a pregnancy study. Each CDR3 is given without its conserved first and last residue. A D gene is named only where the DNA matches it firmly.

>TRBV27|12|TRBD2|TRBJ2-3
ALGRGGPGDTQY
>TRBV19|11|.|TRBJ1-5
ASRTDREGPQH
>TRBV7-6|13|.|TRBJ1-1
ASSLGAYLNTEAF
>TRBV5-1|11|TRBD1|TRBJ1-1
ASSLSRDSLAF
>TRBV19|15|.|TRBJ1-5
ASTDRPGTGGNQPQH
>TRBV30|12|.|TRBJ1-4
AWSEGQGYEKLF
>TRBV10-1|11|.|TRBJ1-6
ASTIRTDSPLH
>TRBV5-6|14|.|TRBJ2-3
ASSGGIHYTTDTQY
>TRBV6-5|12|.|TRBJ2-4
ASSSLTAKNIQY
>TRBV27|20|TRBD2|TRBJ2-3
ASSLLVGVAGPRSPRTDTQY
>TRBV7-3|11|.|TRBJ2-1
ASSFHQGKEQF
>TRBV29-1|12|TRBD1|TRBJ1-2
SVEYRGAVYGYT
>TRBV25-1|11|.|TRBJ2-7
ASSSQELYEQY
>TRBV5-1|15|.|TRBJ1-2
ASSLGGSDSPNYGYT
>TRBV6-6|11|.|.
ASSLPPNYEQY
>TRBV11-2|12|.|TRBJ1-1
ASSPGGSFTEAF
>TRBV5-6|13|.|TRBJ2-1
ASSLEGVGYNEQF
>TRBV6-5|13|TRBD2|TRBJ2-1
ASSFGIAGHNEQF
>TRBV19|13|TRBD2|TRBJ2-1
ASSQLAGGPPEQF
>TRBV7-9|13|TRBD2|TRBJ2-1
ASSPGTSGGNEQF
>TRBV30|12|.|TRBJ1-4
AWGTGTGNEKLF
>TRBV28|12|.|TRBJ2-1
ASSLRSLYNEQF
>TRBV7-6|17|TRBD2|TRBJ2-3
ASSLRGAGVPYRTDTQY
>TRBV19|15|TRBD2|TRBJ2-3
ASSMGPGLGNQDTQY
>TRBV9|11|TRBD1|TRBJ1-2
ASMAGQADGYT
>TRBV11-2|10|.|TRBJ2-1
ASSLGRGGEF